This TCR beta chain comes out of a study of esophageal squamous cell carcinoma tumors (dated by TCRdb to about 2021). For context, the study as a whole: Principal component analysis with K-means clustering of immunohistochemical values for T-cell and checkpoint markers was used to divide patients into immuno relation high and low groups. The study aimed to assess TCR repertoire diversity and shared TCR repertoires of T cells within the tumor environment of esophageal squamous cell carcinoma. The roughly 9 cases yielded some 1.7 million total TCRalpha reads and 1 million to 1.3 million total TCRbeta reads, of which roughly 32,000 and 35,000, respectively, were unique. The wider cohort comprised 50 to 60 surgically treated esophageal squamous cell carcinoma patients in Japan, with approximately 20 high and approximately 32 low immuno relation cases. TCR sequencing covered around ten patients: five randomly selected high immuno relation cases and five background-matched low immuno relation cases. Overall study outcomes, separate from this receptor: Only a few cases were included in the TCR repertoire analysis, and no investigation at the CDR3 clonotype level was performed. Total TCR repertoire counts did not differ between groups, but significant repertoire counts were higher in the high immuno relation group. Under 30 TRAV|TRAJ and more than 20 TRBV|TRBJ combinations, including TRAV13-1|TRAJ22 and TRBV7-9|TRBJ2-7, appeared to be shared among high immuno relation cases. A single dominant TCRalpha VJ recombination with apparently reduced TCRalpha diversity was observed in about 30% of the 10 cases. Since the TCRalpha and TCRbeta chains were sequenced separately, neither the chain pairing nor the recognized antigens could be determined. Given the large variation in the TCRalphabeta repertoire, shared V|J recombination candidates may have been selected by chance.

Libraries were built with 5' RACE. PCR was performed with KAPA HiFi using TCRalpha or TCRbeta constant-region primers together with a P20EA primer, and a nested second PCR was then carried out with CA2 or CB2. TCR genes were amplified by unbiased adaptor ligation RT-PCR, with reverse transcription by Superscript III and a polyT18-containing BSL-18E primer. Once second-strand synthesis and blunting were done, the P10EA/P20EA adaptor was ligated onto the 5' end of the cDNA, and NotI digestion came next. Both the first and second PCRs consisted of 20 cycles of 98 degrees C for 20 s, 65 degrees C for 30 s and 72 degrees C for 1 min. The Nextera XT Index kit v2 Set A was used to index the amplicons, which were pooled in equimolar amounts and quantified with a Qubit 2.0 Fluorometer. For sequencing, the Illumina MiSeq platform generated 2x300 bp paired-end reads. From the authors' description of their analysis: Repertoire Genesis software ver.1.0 assigned each read to V and J genes according to the highest identity with IMGT reference sequences. CDR3 was defined as the region from Cys104 to Phe118 plus Gly119 and was translated, and unique sequence reads were defined by distinct V, J and CDR3 amino acids. Shared V|J combinations were selected as significant in both a Fisher's exact test in edgeR and a Mann Whitney U test. After singletons were removed and 500 repertoire combinations were bootstrapped, the repertoire dissimilarity index was calculated using the R rdi package. The raw public data were reprocessed by TCRdb itself: fastp quality trimming at Q25, MiXCR clonotype calling, in-frame beta chains only. Entries that share a CDR3 protein sequence are merged under the most common genes and DNA. TCRdb, not the authors, supplied the V and J calls. This sample is represented by over 5,000 distinct CDR3 sequences; 22% of them were singletons. The top ten constitute roughly 30% of the sample.

Enrollment excluded patients who had received neoadjuvant chemotherapy or who had no clinical information. All of the TCR-sequenced cases shown were male, and each had a subtotal esophagectomy with 2- or 3-field lymphadenectomy. A Qiagen AllPrep kit was used to extract RNA from bulk tumor tissue sections, and T cells were not sorted. Until RNA extraction, small sections of tumor tissue removed at surgery were kept in RNAlater reagent at -80 degrees C. Points on this clonotype: What this receptor recognizes is not known. A much larger clone sits a single nucleotide away, making a read error possible.

The CDR3 measures 13 amino acids from cysteine to phenylalanine. Only the CDR3 DNA is retained, 39 bases long and in frame from the first base. The germline V gene specifies MDHEN as CDR1 and SYDVKM as CDR2. The germline V and J ends show losses of 4 bases and 8 bases respectively, and no gene match explains 3 bases of the junction. Sequencing input: tumor tissue. This receptor chain uses TRBV28 and TRBJ1-2; TRBD1 matches 11 bases in the middle. This clonotype was obtained from a man between 50 and 79 years old with esophageal squamous cell carcinoma. The CDR3 protein sequence reads: CASSSGQGVGYTF. The DNA sequence follows: TGTGCCAGCAGTTCGGGACAGGGGGTCGGCTACACCTTC.